The clone carrying this T cell receptor beta chain was counted many times. This entry is derived from a study of T cells in Graves' hyperthyroidism and ophthalmopathy. Study at large: Specimen type is peripheral blood, collected at initial diagnosis prior to any treatment.

Amplification targeted TCR beta CDR3 regions from RNA transcripts. In the first-round RT-PCR of the TCR CDR3, the HTBI primer set was used. TCRdb called the multiplex PCR reads again in MiXCR, with one record for every CDR3 protein. The profile shows hundreds of thousands of distinct CDR3 sequences, around 20% of them singletons. Trimming stripped 8 bases from V and 11 bases from J, with 13 bases between. Germline V gene data show CDR1 as MNHEY and CDR2 as SVGEGT. The CDR3 length is 11 residues. The specimen sequenced was blood. The J gene is TRBJ1-5, the V gene TRBV6-2 or TRBV6-3, with D unresolved. The sequence derives from a man aged 25-40 years with Graves' ophthalmopathy. The CDR3 region has the DNA TGTGCCAGCGCTTCAGGCCAAGCCCAGCATTTT. Translation: CASASGQAQHF.